This passage covers 18 T cell receptor beta chains from one sample sequenced in a study of blood T cell repertoires in COVID-19. Here immunoSEQ multiplex PCR was the method, and the copy in TCRdb shows in-frame clones only, minus some. This table has 200,000 to 300,000 clones, around 87% appearing once. The sample comprised peripheral blood. All receptors come from a woman in her 30s who had recovered from COVID-19.

The CDR3 sequence is CASSLGGGAFGTEAFF. DNA for the CDR3: TGCGCCAGCAGCTTGGGGGGGGGCGCATTCGGCACTGAAGCTTTCTTT. The gene calls are TRBV5-1 and TRBJ1-1; a possible D gene is TRBD1 (6 bases). In germline, CDR1 is SGHRS, CDR2 YFSETQ. This CDR3 contains 16 residues. Deletions cut 0 bases from V and 4 bases from J, with 16 bases between.

This clone was observed a few times. The V and J genes are TRBV2 and TRBJ1-2; D is uncertain. V lost 4 bases and J lost 0, with 9 bases in between. CDR3 length: 14 residues. The germline CDR1 and CDR2 sequences are SNHLY and FYNNEI. CDR3 DNA: TGTGCCAGCAGTGGAACAGTCCCTAACTATGGCTACACCTTC. It is translated as CASSGTVPNYGYTF.

The rearrangement joins TRBV2 to TRBJ2-5, with 11 nucleotides matching TRBD1. J gave up 4 bases and V 5 bases, and 3 bases lay outside the gene matches. The CDR3 length is 14 residues. Per the germline V gene, CDR1 is SNHLY and CDR2 is FYNNEI. CDR3 amino acids: CASSYGTGGETQYF. The CDR3 DNA sequence: TGTGCCAGCAGTTATGGGACAGGGGGAGAGACCCAGTACTTC.

This clone was seen more than once but under ten times. The chain carries TRBV5-4 and TRBJ1-1; D possibly corresponds to TRBD1 (6 bases). The ends were cut back, 4 bases at V and 9 bases at J, with 13 bases in the middle. In germline, CDR1 is SGHNT, CDR2 YYREEE (reference sequence). The CDR3 runs 12 residues. CDR3 amino acids: CASSPGQRQAFF. The CDR3 DNA reads TGTGCCAGCAGCCCCGGACAGCGACAAGCTTTCTTT.

The CDR3 DNA sequence: TGCACCAGCAGCCACGCCCCCCGGCAGGGAAGGGATGAGCAGTTCTTC. This encodes CTSSHAPRQGRDEQFF. The gene calls are TRBV1 and TRBJ2-1; the table calls TRBD1, which could not be checked here. TRBV1 constitutes a pseudogene. This CDR3 has 16 residues.

The chain combines TRBV29-1 with TRBJ1-1; 11 nucleotides match TRBD1. This CDR3 spans 13 amino acids. Germline-derived CDR1 and CDR2 are SQVTM and ANQGSEA. V was clipped by 7 bases and J by 3 bases; unmatched bases: 4. CDR3 in amino acids: CSAQDRGHTEAFF. The CDR3 DNA follows: TGCAGCGCCCAGGACAGGGGGCACACTGAAGCTTTCTTT.

This rearrangement joins TRBV12-3 or TRBV12-4 to TRBJ1-4; D ambiguous. V was trimmed by 4 bases and J by 7 bases, leaving 10 bases between them. The CDR3 covers 13 residues. The CDR3 loop is CASSSTYSEKLFF. In nucleotides, the CDR3 is TGTGCCAGCAGTTCTACCTACTCTGAAAAACTGTTTTTT.

V and J are TRBV9 and TRBJ2-1; 8 bases match TRBD1. This CDR3 has 15 amino acids. Germline CDR1 reads SGDLS; CDR2 reads YYNGEE. After removal of 1 base from V and 5 bases from J, the junction contained 5 bases not matched to a gene. CDR3 loop: CASSVTQGVNNEQFF. The CDR3 coding sequence is TGTGCCAGCAGCGTAACACAGGGGGTCAACAATGAGCAGTTCTTC.

This sequence joins TRBV5-1 and TRBJ1-1; D is uncertain. This CDR3 is built from 14 residues. Trimming took 3 bases from V and 1 from J, leaving 10 bases between them. Per germline, CDR1 SGHRS and CDR2 YFSETQ. The chain's CDR3 is CASSYRPENTEAFF. Here the CDR3 DNA reads TGCGCCAGCAGCTACAGACCCGAGAACACTGAAGCTTTCTTT.

Here the CDR3 reads CASSLGLAPVYGYTF. The DNA for the CDR3 is TGTGCCAGCAGCTTGGGGTTAGCCCCGGTCTATGGCTACACCTTC. The V and J genes are TRBV5-6 and TRBJ1-2; D not certain. Germline V gene data show CDR1 as SGHDT and CDR2 as YYEEEE. The length of the CDR3 is 15 residues. The V end lost 0 bases, the J end lost 4 bases, and 13 bases lay between the germline ends.

This chain joins TRBV6-5 and TRBJ2-5, with TRBD2 matching 14 bases. Trimming removed 7 bases from V and 7 bases from J; junction bases left unmatched: 8. The CDR3 is made up of 15 amino acids. Germline CDR1 reads MNHEY; CDR2 reads SVGAGI. The CDR3 coding sequence is TGTGCCAGCACCCGGACTAGCGGGGGGTTCGGGACCCAGTACTTC. It codes for CASTRTSGGFGTQYF.

This chain connects TRBV5-5 to TRBJ2-5; D may be TRBD1 (6 bases). The length of the CDR3 is 15 residues. V was clipped by 1 base and J by 1 base, with 11 bases between them. CDR1 is SGHKS, CDR2 YYEKEE, per germline (reference sequence). The CDR3 coding sequence is TGTGCCAGCAGCTTGACAGGGATTTTCCAAGAGACCCAGTACTTC. Protein product: CASSLTGIFQETQYF.

The chain is built from TRBV4-1 and TRBJ1-1; 11 nucleotides match TRBD1. This CDR3 has 15 amino acids. In germline, CDR1 is MGHRA, CDR2 YSYEKL. V was pared by 3 bases and J by 5 bases, with 5 bases of the junction left unmatched. The CDR3 protein is CASSHGQGARTEAFF. The DNA of the CDR3 is TGCGCCAGCAGCCATGGACAGGGGGCGCGGACTGAAGCTTTCTTT.

This clone has just one count. The chain is built from TRBV2 and TRBJ2-2; 11 positions agree with TRBD2. This CDR3 has 17 amino acids. V was pared by 6 bases and J by 8 bases, with 14 bases of the junction left unmatched. Germline CDR1 SNHLY, CDR2 FYNNEI. Here the CDR3 reads CASSPNRLAGKSGELFF. In DNA, the CDR3 is TGTGCCAGCAGCCCGAATAGACTAGCGGGGAAATCGGGGGAGCTGTTTTTT.

The rearrangement joins TRBV7-9 to TRBJ2-7, with a tentative D call TRBD2 (6 bases). CDR1 and CDR2 from the germline V gene are SEHNR and FQNEAQ (reference sequence). Trimming took 3 bases from V and 7 from J, leaving 16 bases between them. The CDR3 runs 14 residues. CDR3 sequence (DNA): TGTGCCAGCAGCTTCCCAGGGCTTGGAGGGGAGCAGTACTTC. Its translation is CASSFPGLGGEQYF.

This clone has just a few counts. The chain couples TRBV19 to TRBJ1-1; D not resolved. V lost 3 bases to trimming and J lost 2 bases, with 16 bases between them. Germline values: CDR1 LNHDA, CDR2 SQIVND (reference sequence). The CDR3 is made up of 16 amino acids. The chain's CDR3 is CASSITPGYRNTEAFF. In DNA form, the CDR3 reads TGTGCCAGTAGTATTACCCCCGGGTACCGAAACACTGAAGCTTTCTTT.

This chain links TRBV6-5 with TRBJ2-7, with a tentative D call TRBD2 (5 bases). Trimming left V 10 bases short and J 1 base short, with 11 bases between. Germline V gives CDR1 MNHEY, CDR2 SVGAGI. This CDR3 spans 12 amino acids. CDR3 sequence: CAIDRDSYEQYF. The CDR3 DNA reads as TGTGCCATTGACCGGGATTCCTACGAGCAGTACTTC.

The rearrangement joins TRBV6-1 to TRBJ1-1; possible D gene TRBD1, 6 bases. The germline gives CDR1 MNHNS, CDR2 SASEGT. V was clipped by 4 bases and J by 8 bases, with 11 bases between them. This CDR3 region has 12 residues. Here the CDR3 DNA reads TGTGCCAGCAGTGCCTTCGACAGGGAAGCTTTCTTT. Protein sequence: CASSAFDREAFF.